Here is one TCR beta chain with its context. Antigen: not known. CDR3 length: 17 residues. Per the germline V gene, CDR1 is KGHSH and CDR2 is LQKENI. The V segment lost 2 bases and the J segment 2 bases; nucleotides outside the gene matches: 10. Researchers ran the PCR with 60 Vbeta and 13 Jbeta primers. Libraries were prepared by immunoSEQ multiplex PCR; TCRdb keeps only in-frame clonotypes and omits some of them. The data show about 83,000 clones, and the top ten clones hold about 3.8%. Healthy people donating bone marrow made up the donors. The sample belongs to a study of cytomegalovirus exposure and HLA in healthy donors. Notes on the study in general: Listed as cytomegalovirus-associated were 170 or so TCR beta chains. There was a cluster of highly shared sequence variants that was likely a sequencing artifact. In an earlier analysis, most TCR beta V segments were productive about 87% or about 30% of the time.

The specimen sequenced was PBMCs. The TCR comes from a man in his late teens or twenties in good health and CMV-seropositive. V and J are TRBV18 and TRBJ1-1; TRBD1 agrees at 8 bases. CDR3 loop: CASSPRPQGQANTEAFF. The DNA of the CDR3 is TGTGCCAGCTCACCAAGACCCCAGGGACAGGCTAACACTGAAGCTTTCTTT.